These 11 T cell receptor beta chains were all obtained from the same sample, sequenced in a study of T cell responses to AZD1222 COVID-19 vaccine. The table came from immunoSEQ multiplex PCR; TCRdb's copy has only in-frame clones and leaves some out. The repertoire holds some 170,000 clones, with roughly 89% as singletons. The sequencing used peripheral blood, collected on day 0 of AZD1222 vaccination. All receptors derive from an adult in good health.

The chain recombines TRBV14 with TRBJ1-1; D is uncertain. The germline V gene has CDR1 SGHDN and CDR2 FVKESK. V was trimmed by 1 base and J by 1 base, leaving 4 bases between them. The CDR3 loop spans 13 amino acids. The CDR3 coding sequence is TGTGCCAGCAGCCAAGGGGAGAACACTGAAGCTTTCTTT. Translating it yields CASSQGENTEAFF.

This clone was recorded only once. The chain has TRBV7-2 and TRBJ2-3, with D unresolved. CDR1 and CDR2 (germline): SGHTA, FQGNSA. CDR3 length: 14 residues. V gave up 1 base and J gave up 2 bases, with 7 bases separating them. Written as DNA, the CDR3 is TGTGCCAGCAGCTTAGGGCAGAACACAGATACGCAGTATTTT. Translated, it gives CASSLGQNTDTQYF.

The CDR3 sequence: CASGLPYNSPLHF. DNA for the CDR3: TGTGCCTCCGGACTCCCCTATAATTCACCCCTCCACTTT. This chain connects TRBV30 to TRBJ1-6; no reliable D call. The V and J ends lost 7 bases and 2 bases respectively, with 9 bases between them. This CDR3 spans 13 amino acids. From germline, CDR1 is GTSNPN and CDR2 SVGIG (reference sequence).

The chain combines TRBV6-5 with TRBJ1-1; D ambiguous. Germline V CDR1 and CDR2: MNHEY, SVGAGI. The CDR3 has 13 residues. V shed 3 bases and J shed 1 base, with 6 bases lying between them. The CDR3 sequence: CASSYMKNTEAFF. Here the CDR3 DNA reads TGTGCCAGCAGTTATATGAAGAACACTGAAGCTTTCTTT.

This sequence joins TRBV25-1 and TRBJ2-2; 9 positions agree with TRBD1. This CDR3 comprises 18 residues. CDR1 MGHDK and CDR2 SYGVNS come from the germline V gene. V lost 6 bases, J lost 0 bases, and 11 bases stayed unmatched. The chain's CDR3 is CASSLRQGVFSNTGELFF. CDR3 DNA sequence: TGTGCCAGCAGCTTACGACAGGGGGTTTTTTCGAACACCGGGGAGCTGTTTTTT.

The chain links TRBV28 to TRBJ2-1; 11 bases match TRBD2. Germline V gives CDR1 MDHEN, CDR2 SYDVKM. J lost 5 bases, V lost 9 bases, and 6 bases had no gene match. The CDR3 runs to 14 residues. CDR3 in amino acids: CASITSGGNNEQFF. The CDR3 nucleotides read TGTGCCAGTATTACTAGCGGGGGAAACAATGAGCAGTTCTTC.

This chain links TRBV2 with TRBJ1-1; perhaps TRBD1 as D (5 bases). Germline loops: CDR1 SNHLY, CDR2 FYNNEI. There are 13 residues in the CDR3. V dropped 8 bases and J dropped 1 base, with 11 bases sitting between them. The CDR3 DNA sequence: TGTGCCAGCGGCGGGGGGTCGAACACTGAAGCTTTCTTT. Translating gives CASGGGSNTEAFF.

This chain joins TRBV5-1 and TRBJ2-7; D is possibly TRBD1 (5 bases). This CDR3 comprises 16 residues. Trimming pared 2 bases from V and 2 bases from J, leaving 17 bases between. The germline CDR1 and CDR2 sequences are SGHRS and YFSETQ. CDR3 residues: CASSLGFDRSTYEQYF. CDR3 nucleotide sequence: TGCGCCAGCAGCTTAGGATTTGACAGATCTACCTACGAGCAGTACTTC. Supplemented by reference TRBV5-1 and TRBJ2-7, the full variable domain reads KAGVTQTPRYLIKTRGQQVTLSCSPISGHRSVSWYQQTPGQGLQFLFEYFSETQRNKGNFPGRFSGRQFSNSRSEMNVSTLELGDSALYLCASSLGFDRSTYEQYFGPGTRLTVT.

The CDR3 DNA follows: TGTGCCAGCAGTTCAAAGGACTCTCGCACAGATACGCAGTATTTT. Residues: CASSSKDSRTDTQYF. J is TRBJ2-3 and V is TRBV6-5, with D perhaps matching TRBD2 (5 bases). V was shortened by 4 bases and J by 1 base, with 12 bases between the two germline ends. This CDR3 is 15 amino acids long. Germline CDR1 reads MNHEY; CDR2 reads SVGAGI.

This chain uses TRBV7-9 with TRBJ2-5; D is unclear. This CDR3 comprises 12 residues. V was trimmed by 0 bases and J by 5 bases, leaving 4 bases between them. Germline V gene lookup returns CDR1 SEHNR and CDR2 FQNEAQ (reference sequence). The CDR3 DNA follows: TGTGCCAGCAGCTTAGCGGAGGAGACCCAGTACTTC. Translated, it gives CASSLAEETQYF.

The chain couples TRBV11-2 to TRBJ1-4, with unresolved D. Germline CDR1 reads SGHAT; CDR2 reads FQNNGV. Trimming cost V 5 bases and J 7 bases, with 8 bases left between them. The CDR3 is 12 residues long. The CDR3 DNA reads as TGTGCCAGCAGCCAAGTGGTTGAAAAACTGTTTTTT. Its protein is CASSQVVEKLFF.